The 8 T cell receptor beta chains below all came from one sample that was sequenced in a study of blood T cell repertoires in COVID-19. This table comes from immunoSEQ multiplex PCR, and its TCRdb copy is limited to in-frame clones, with some not included. The table includes 250,000 or so clones, approximately 86% detected once. The sequenced material came from peripheral blood. These receptor sequences come from a young man with active or convalescent COVID-19.

The rearrangement joins TRBV3-1 (or the pseudogene TRBV3-2) to TRBJ1-6; 9 bases are shared with TRBD1. The CDR3 is 14 residues long. Germline lookup yields CDR1 LGHDT and CDR2 YNNKEL (reference sequence). V shed 1 base, J shed 9 bases, and the junction held 1 base outside the gene matches. The CDR3 DNA sequence: TGTGCCAGCAGCCAAGGGACAGGGGTTTCACCCCTCCACTTT. The encoded protein is CASSQGTGVSPLHF.

The chain uses TRBV6-2 or TRBV6-3 and TRBJ2-5; 9 nucleotides agree with TRBD2. Germline CDR1 and CDR2: MNHEY and SVGEGT. J gave up 7 bases and V 5 bases, and 11 bases lay outside the gene matches. The CDR3 length is 15 residues. The CDR3 DNA sequence: TGTGCCAGCAGTCCAAGCGGGGGGCTATTTGGGACCCAGTACTTC. It specifies CASSPSGGLFGTQYF.

CDR3 region: CASSHFTGEQETQYF. DNA of the CDR3: TGTGCCAGCAGCCATTTCACAGGGGAGCAAGAGACCCAGTACTTC. The gene calls are TRBV7-2 and TRBJ2-5, with TRBD1 matching over 7 bases. The germline CDR1 and CDR2 sequences are SGHTA and FQGNSA. The CDR3 is 15 residues long. V trimming: 5 bases; J trimming: 2 bases; junction bases outside the gene matches: 8.

The chain employs TRBV5-4 and TRBJ2-2, with 9 positions matching TRBD2. There are 17 residues in the CDR3. Germline V gives CDR1 SGHNT, CDR2 YYREEE (reference sequence). With 1 base clipped from V and 4 bases from J, the junction kept 8 bases outside the gene matches. The CDR3 reads CASSLRLAGYTTGELFF. The CDR3 DNA sequence: TGTGCCAGCAGCTTGAGGCTAGCGGGGTACACCACCGGGGAGCTGTTTTTT.

V usage is TRBV5-4 and J usage is TRBJ1-2, with 7 bases identical to TRBD1. V gave up 4 bases and J gave up 5 bases; unmatched junction bases: 5. The CDR3 is 13 residues long. Germline V gene data show CDR1 as SGHNT and CDR2 as YYREEE (reference sequence). The CDR3 DNA follows: TGTGCCAGCAGCAAAGGACAGGTTTATGGCTACACCTTC. Translated: CASSKGQVYGYTF.

CDR3 sequence reads: CASSEDRGHSYEQYF. The CDR3 nucleotides read TGCGCCAGCAGTGAGGACAGGGGTCACTCCTACGAGCAGTACTTC. V gene TRBV10-2 combines with J gene TRBJ2-7; 8 bases map to TRBD1. V lost 2 bases to trimming and J lost 0 bases; unmatched junction nucleotides: 3. This CDR3 has 15 amino acids. From germline, CDR1 is WSHSY and CDR2 SAAADI.

This clone has just one count. This rearrangement joins TRBV29-1 to TRBJ1-2, with TRBD1 identical over 9 bases. Trimming removed 6 bases from V and 8 bases from J; junction bases left unmatched: 7. Per the germline V gene, CDR1 is SQVTM and CDR2 is ANQGSEA. CDR3 length: 12 residues. Here the CDR3 reads CSVDAGTGGYTF. In DNA, the CDR3 is TGCAGCGTCGACGCCGGGACAGGGGGCTACACCTTC.

This chain connects TRBV5-5 to TRBJ2-7; TRBD1 is a possible D gene (5 bases). This CDR3 is 13 amino acids long. The V end lost 4 bases, the J end lost 4 bases, and 12 bases lay between the germline ends. Germline values: CDR1 SGHKS, CDR2 YYEKEE (reference sequence). For the CDR3, the DNA is TGTGCCAGCAGCCCGCGTCAGGGATACGAGCAGTACTTC. Its protein is CASSPRQGYEQYF.